At least ten counts were recorded for the clone carrying this T cell receptor (beta chain). Germline values: CDR1 LNHDA, CDR2 SQIVND (reference sequence). With 7 bases removed from V and 5 bases from J, the gap between germline ends came to 15 bases. The CDR3 is 14 amino acids. TCRdb re-analysed the 5' RACE reads in MiXCR, keeping a single row per CDR3 protein. The sample has around 12,000 distinct CDR3 sequences, 14% seen once. The time point: sample taken at primary tumor resection. Extraction of whole RNA from tumor, nontumor lung or frozen PBMC preceded unsorted sequencing. The entry originates in a study of spatial heterogeneity in lung cancer.

The sample in question was PBMCs, obtained at surgery. This sequence was found in a female donor with early-stage non-small cell lung cancer. J is TRBJ2-1 and V is TRBV19; a possible D gene is TRBD1 (6 bases). The CDR3 nucleotides read TGTGCCAGTACCCCACAGGGCACCCACAATGAGCAGTTCTTC. The encoded protein is CASTPQGTHNEQFF. Supplemented by reference TRBV19 and TRBJ2-1, the full variable domain reads DGGITQSPKYLFRKEGQNVTLSCEQNLNHDAMYWYRQDPGQGLRLIYYSQIVNDFQKGDIAEGYSVSREKKESFPLTVTSAQKNPTAFYLCASTPQGTHNEQFFGPGTRLTVL.